Listed below are T cell receptor beta chains from one sample, sequenced in a study of PD-L1 blockade in urothelial cancer. The repertoire was sequenced with immunoSEQ multiplex PCR; TCRdb's copy has only in-frame clones and lacks some. The top ten clones hold about 3.2% of a sample with 70,000 or so clones, roughly 91% of them seen once. Material: PBMCs, obtained around atezolizumab (anti-PD-L1) treatment. The source of these receptors is a man aged 55 to 69 with urothelial cancer. Each CDR3 is given with its conserved first and last residue. Each record gives: J gene, V gene, D gene, clone size, CDR3 protein, CDR3 DNA. The D gene is left open where the match is weak. Clone size is given for some rows only: seen once, a few or many times, or a class if the clone is expanded.

TRBJ1-2	TRBV4-1	.	few	CASSQDPRVWGGGYTF	TGCGCCAGCAGCCAAGATCCGCGCGTATGGGGAGGTGGCTACACCTTC
TRBJ1-2	TRBV5-1	.	.	CASSLPDDYGCTF	TGCGCCAGCAGCCTCCCCGACGACTATGGCTGCACCTTC
TRBJ2-5	TRBV9	.	.	CASSASLGGGGETQYF	TGTGCCAGCAGCGCCTCACTTGGGGGGGGCGGGGAGACCCAGTACTTC
TRBJ2-7	TRBV4-1	TRBD1	.	CASSHRTGAREQYF	TGCGCCAGCAGCCATCGGACAGGGGCCAGGGAGCAGTACTTC
TRBJ1-3	TRBV20-1	.	.	CSATPTDTIYF	TGCAGTGCTACCCCCACAGACACCATATATTTT
TRBJ2-5	TRBV18	.	.	CASSPRGETQYF	TGTGCCAGCTCACCAAGGGGGGAGACCCAGTACTTC
TRBJ1-6	TRBV6-5	TRBD1	.	CASTLDRGNSPLHF	TGTGCCAGCACTCTGGACAGGGGCAATTCACCCCTCCACTTT
TRBJ2-5	TRBV14	TRBD1	.	CASSRGQGVVQYF	TGTGCCAGCAGCCGAGGACAGGGGGTTGTCCAGTACTTC
TRBJ2-3	TRBV19	.	.	CASSIRRGSTDTQYF	TGTGCCAGTAGTATAAGGCGGGGTAGCACAGATACGCAGTATTTT
TRBJ2-3	TRBV7-9	TRBD1	.	CASSLTGGLADTQYF	TGTGCCAGCAGCTTAACAGGGGGGTTGGCAGATACGCAGTATTTT
TRBJ2-5	TRBV5-4	.	.	CASSLPAETQYF	TGTGCCAGCAGCCTACCTGCGGAGACCCAGTACTTC
TRBJ1-1	TRBV5-1	.	.	CASSSDSTLNTEAFF	TGCGCCAGCAGTAGTGACAGTACTTTGAACACTGAAGCTTTCTTT
TRBJ2-2	TRBV13	.	.	CASRRAGLVENTGELFF	TGTGCCAGCAGACGGGCGGGACTGGTGGAGAACACCGGGGAGCTGTTTTTT
TRBJ1-5	TRBV19	TRBD1	.	CASSHRGGNQPQHF	TGTGCCAGTAGCCACAGGGGCGGCAATCAGCCCCAGCATTTT
TRBJ2-1	TRBV6-1	.	.	CASSEARTIPIYNEQFF	TGTGCCAGCAGTGAAGCTCGGACTATTCCCATCTACAATGAGCAGTTCTTC
TRBJ2-7	TRBV5-4	.	few	CASSLGTVPIYEQYF	TGTGCCAGCAGCTTGGGGACAGTTCCTATCTACGAGCAGTACTTC
TRBJ1-2	TRBV6-4	.	.	CASRSSRHGYTF	TGTGCCAGCAGGAGCTCTCGACACGGCTACACCTTC
TRBJ1-5	TRBV7-2	TRBD1	.	CASSLRQGDNQPQHF	TGTGCCAGCAGCTTACGCCAGGGGGACAATCAGCCCCAGCATTTT
TRBJ1-1	TRBV6-6	.	.	CASSPGDTEAFF	TGTGCCAGCAGTCCGGGGGACACTGAAGCTTTCTTT
TRBJ2-3	TRBV25-1	TRBD2	.	CAIIAGRADTQYF	TGTGCCATCATAGCGGGGAGGGCAGATACGCAGTATTTT
TRBJ1-2	TRBV6-1	.	.	CASSEARGYGYTF	TGTGCCAGCAGTGAAGCCAGGGGCTATGGCTACACCTTC
TRBJ1-1	TRBV5-4	TRBD1	.	CASSPTGVTGNTEAFF	TGTGCCAGCAGCCCAACAGGGGTTACCGGGAACACTGAAGCTTTCTTT
TRBJ1-6	TRBV6-1	TRBD1	.	CAISDAGTGGPYSPLHF	TGTGCCATCAGTGATGCCGGGACAGGGGGGCCTTATTCACCCCTCCACTTT
TRBJ1-3	TRBV30	TRBD1	.	CAWRNRGAGNTIYF	TGTGCCTGGAGGAACAGGGGGGCTGGAAACACCATATATTTT
TRBJ2-3	TRBV29-1	TRBD2	.	CSVAGTSGGITDTQYF	TGCAGCGTTGCCGGGACTAGCGGGGGGATCACAGATACGCAGTATTTT
TRBJ1-1	TRBV29-1	TRBD1	few	CSVTYRDRNTEAFF	TGCAGCGTCACTTACCGGGACAGGAACACTGAAGCTTTCTTT
TRBJ1-2	TRBV5-1	.	.	CASSTGNYGYTF	TGCGCCAGCAGCACAGGGAATTATGGCTACACCTTC
TRBJ2-7	TRBV11-2	TRBD1	.	CASSLRTGYSYEQYF	TGTGCCAGCAGCTTACGGACAGGGTACTCCTACGAGCAGTACTTC
TRBJ1-1	TRBV7-9	TRBD1	.	CASKGQVNTEAFF	TGTGCCAGCAAAGGACAGGTGAACACTGAAGCTTTCTTT
TRBJ1-6	TRBV4-1	TRBD1	.	CASSREQGALVRSPLHF	TGCGCCAGCAGCCGAGAACAGGGGGCGCTGGTAAGGTCACCCCTCCACTTT
TRBJ2-2	TRBV9	TRBD1	once	CASSPRTGANTGELFF	TGTGCCAGCAGCCCTAGGACAGGGGCGAACACCGGGGAGCTGTTTTTT
TRBJ2-7	TRBV11-2	.	.	CASSSSFLSYEQYF	TGTGCCAGCAGCTCTTCCTTCCTCTCCTACGAGCAGTACTTC
TRBJ2-1	TRBV6-5	TRBD1	.	CASRWTTGTAEQFF	TGTGCCAGCAGATGGACGACAGGGACAGCGGAGCAGTTCTTC
TRBJ2-3	TRBV18	.	.	CASSPAGRDTQYF	TGTGCCAGCTCACCGGCGGGGCGGGATACGCAGTATTTT
TRBJ2-7	TRBV5-4	TRBD2	.	CASSTPQRGAHEQYF	TGTGCCAGCAGCACCCCGCAGCGGGGGGCCCACGAGCAGTACTTC
TRBJ2-5	TRBV6-5	.	.	CASSPAGIQETQYF	TGTGCCAGCAGCCCCGCGGGGATCCAAGAGACCCAGTACTTC
TRBJ1-1	TRBV5-1	TRBD1	.	CASSLSTGGNTEAFF	TGCGCCAGCAGCTTGTCGACAGGGGGGAACACTGAAGCTTTCTTT
TRBJ2-1	TRBV25-1	TRBD2	.	CASSKWALAVNEQFF	TGTGCCAGCAGCAAGTGGGCACTAGCGGTGAATGAGCAGTTCTTC
TRBJ2-7	TRBV19	TRBD2	.	CASSPGTTRHEQYF	TGTGCCAGTAGTCCGGGGACTACTCGGCACGAGCAGTACTTC
TRBJ2-3	TRBV9	.	.	CASSEWTVTDTQYF	TGTGCCAGCAGCGAATGGACAGTAACAGATACGCAGTATTTT
TRBJ1-2	TRBV6-6	TRBD1	.	CASSLSGQVAYGYTF	TGTGCCAGCAGTTTATCGGGACAGGTTGCCTATGGCTACACCTTC
TRBJ2-2	TRBV9	.	.	CASSVNLRDTGELFF	TGTGCCAGCAGCGTGAATTTGCGGGACACCGGGGAGCTGTTTTTT
TRBJ2-1	TRBV9	.	.	CASSADSRSYNEQFF	TGTGCCAGCAGCGCCGACAGCCGCTCCTACAATGAGCAGTTCTTC
TRBJ2-5	TRBV6-1	TRBD2	.	CASSEGVTSGSIQETQYF	TGTGCCAGCAGTGAAGGGGTGACTAGCGGGAGCATCCAAGAGACCCAGTACTTC
TRBJ2-2	TRBV10-1	TRBD1	.	CASSDGTGGSGELFF	TGCGCCAGCAGTGATGGGACAGGGGGGTCCGGGGAGCTGTTTTTT
TRBJ2-7	TRBV18	.	.	CASQAGIRSYEQYF	TGTGCCAGCCAAGCCGGGATACGCTCCTACGAGCAGTACTTC
TRBJ1-5	TRBV30	.	.	CAWSVKTASNQPQHF	TGTGCCTGGAGTGTAAAGACAGCCAGCAATCAGCCCCAGCATTTT
TRBJ1-1	TRBV4-1	.	.	CASSQEGGFGAFF	TGCGCCAGCAGCCAAGAGGGGGGGTTTGGGGCTTTCTTT
TRBJ2-7	TRBV5-5	TRBD1	.	CASSLGTGVPYEQYF	TGTGCCAGCAGCCTCGGGACAGGGGTTCCCTACGAGCAGTACTTC
TRBJ1-2	TRBV6-6	TRBD1	.	CASSYEGQGVYGYTF	TGTGCCAGCAGTTATGAGGGACAGGGGGTATATGGCTACACCTTC
TRBJ2-7	TRBV9	.	.	CASSVGPQGSYEQYF	TGTGCCAGCAGCGTAGGCCCACAGGGCTCCTACGAGCAGTACTTC
TRBJ1-3	TRBV15	.	.	CATRQGSGNTIYF	TGTGCCACCAGACAGGGCTCTGGAAACACCATATATTTT
TRBJ1-2	TRBV10-3	.	.	CAISESSGGYGYTF	TGTGCCATCAGTGAGTCTTCGGGTGGCTATGGCTACACCTTC